This entry lists 5 T cell receptor beta chains sequenced from one sample in a study of blood T cell repertoires in COVID-19. Sequencing used immunoSEQ multiplex PCR; TCRdb keeps in-frame clones, though not all of them. Seen here are some 150,000 clones, more than 65% observed once, and the top ten hold 7.2%. Sequencing input: peripheral blood. The receptors stem from a woman in her 50s in a cohort sampled during active or convalescent COVID-19.

This clone came up a few times. The CDR3 loop reads CASSFTGRGVNTEAFF. The CDR3, as DNA: TGTGCCAGCAGTTTCACAGGGCGCGGTGTGAACACTGAAGCTTTCTTT. This sequence joins TRBV6-5 and TRBJ1-1, with a tentative D call TRBD1 (6 bases). Germline V CDR1 and CDR2: MNHEY, SVGAGI. V was clipped by 4 bases and J by 0 bases, with 15 bases between them. The CDR3 totals 16 residues.

CDR3 protein: CASSIATGGFLTLTGELFF. The CDR3 bases are TGTGCCAGTAGTATCGCCACAGGGGGATTCCTAACTCTGACCGGGGAGCTGTTTTTT. The rearrangement links TRBV19 to TRBJ2-2; 8 bases match TRBD1. This CDR3 is 19 amino acids long. Germline-derived CDR1 and CDR2 are LNHDA and SQIVND (reference sequence). V lost 3 bases and J lost 5; bases outside the gene matches: 17.

This chain uses TRBV4-3 with TRBJ2-3; 11 nucleotides match TRBD2. The junction had 8 bases not matched to a gene; V was cut back by 0 bases and J by 9 bases. CDR1 is LGHNA, CDR2 YSLEER, per germline. The CDR3 consists of 16 residues. The CDR3 loop reads CASSQEWASGGNTQYF. CDR3 DNA sequence: TGCGCCAGCAGCCAAGAGTGGGCTAGCGGGGGGAACACGCAGTATTTT.

V and J are TRBV2 and TRBJ1-6, with D possibly TRBD1 on 5 matching bases. V lost 7 bases, J lost 8 bases, and 12 bases lay in between. Per germline, CDR1 SNHLY and CDR2 FYNNEI. The CDR3 consists of 13 residues. CDR3 in DNA: TGTGCCAGCATCCCAGGGTTGCATTCACCCCTCCACTTT. Its translation: CASIPGLHSPLHF.

The gene calls are TRBV30 and TRBJ2-2; 15 nucleotides match TRBD2. The J segment lost 5 bases and the V segment lost 5 bases, leaving 0 bases of the junction unmatched. There are 14 residues in the CDR3. The germline CDR1 and CDR2 sequences are GTSNPN and SVGIG (reference sequence). CDR3 coding DNA: TGTGCCTGGGGACTAGCGGGGGGGACCGGGGAGCTGTTTTTT. Encoded protein: CAWGLAGGTGELFF.